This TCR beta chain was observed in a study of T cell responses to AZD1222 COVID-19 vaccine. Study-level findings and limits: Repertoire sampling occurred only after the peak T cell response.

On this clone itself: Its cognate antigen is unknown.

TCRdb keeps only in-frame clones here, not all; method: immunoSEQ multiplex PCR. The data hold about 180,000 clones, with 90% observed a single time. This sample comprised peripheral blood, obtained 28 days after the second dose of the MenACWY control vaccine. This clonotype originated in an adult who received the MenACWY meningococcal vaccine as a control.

CDR3 sequence (DNA): TGTGCCAGCAGCTTACAGGGGCCTGAAAATGGCTACACCTTC. It codes for CASSLQGPENGYTF. The chain is built from TRBV5-6 and TRBJ1-2; 7 nucleotides align to TRBD1. Germline V lookup: CDR1 SGHDT, CDR2 YYEEEE. The V segment lost 2 bases and the J segment 6 bases; nucleotides outside the gene matches: 7. The CDR3 runs 14 residues.